The 26 T cell receptor beta chains presented below share a single source sample, sequenced in a study of molecular identifiers for immune sequencing clone quantification (dated by TCRdb to 2016 to 2019). The receptor library was made with PCR. Sequenced using an Illumina HiSeq 4000. TCRdb's own reprocessing of the public reads used fastp at Q25 and MiXCR and kept productive beta chains. Each entry is one CDR3 protein sequence, shown with its most common DNA and genes. The sample contains some 100,000 distinct CDR3 sequences, around 20% of them found a single time. The ten most abundant clones make up around 0.88% of the sample. The specimen sequenced was naive CD8+ T cells from blood, with Jurkat cell RNA spiked in. The cell subset or site label for this specimen denotes: FACS-sorted CD8+CD4-CCR7+CD45RA+ naive T cells. Every receptor here comes from a human donor in good health. Some libraries in this study had Jurkat cell RNA spiked in.

This clonotype turned up a few times. Germline and junction disagree at one end, which may indicate a read error. The CDR3 sequence is CASSYRGGYDEQFF. The CDR3 DNA follows: TGTGCCAGCAGTTATCGGGGGGGCTACGATGAGCAGTTCTTC. The chain recombines TRBV6-2 or TRBV6-3 with TRBJ2-1; 8 bases map to TRBD2. Germline loops: CDR1 MNHEY, CDR2 SVGEGT. CDR3 length equals 14 residues.

This clonotype was seen many times. This chain uses TRBV5-8 with TRBJ1-6; D possibly corresponds to TRBD1 (6 bases). The CDR3 extends over 15 amino acids. Trimming took off 4 bases at V and 9 bases at J, with 17 bases between the two ends. Per germline, CDR1 SGHTS and CDR2 YDEGEE. DNA of the CDR3: TGTGCCAGCAGCCCCGACTCAGGGGACGGTTCACCCCTCCACTTT. It specifies CASSPDSGDGSPLHF.

In this sample, this clonotype turned up many times. The chain carries TRBV29-1 and TRBJ2-6; no definite D call. Trimming shortened V by 4 bases and J by 3 bases, and 16 bases separated the two germline ends. The germline CDR1 and CDR2 sequences are SQVTM and ANQGSEA. The CDR3 spans 16 residues. CDR3 sequence reads: CSVVKDGPLGANVLTF. Here the CDR3 DNA reads TGCAGCGTTGTTAAGGACGGACCTCTTGGGGCCAACGTCCTGACTTTC.

The table lists this clonotype with many counts. The chain recombines TRBV14 with TRBJ1-1, with 10 nucleotides matching TRBD1. The trim removed 5 bases at V and 5 bases at J, leaving 8 bases unmatched. CDR1 is SGHDN and CDR2 is FVKESK in the germline V gene. This CDR3 is built from 15 residues. The CDR3 DNA follows: TGTGCCAGCAGCAAACACCCGGACAGGGGGACTGAAGCTTTCTTT. Its protein product is CASSKHPDRGTEAFF.

Note on this clonotype: This sequence may be a read error, since a much larger clone differs from it by one base. V usage is TRBV24-1 and J usage is TRBJ2-1; no reliable D call. V was clipped by 4 bases and J by 6 bases, with 21 bases between them. The CDR3 consists of 17 residues. Germline CDR1 and CDR2: KGHDR and SFDVKD. The CDR3 coding sequence is TGTGCCACCAGTGACTCCGTCGCGCGGAGCTTATGCAATGAGCAGTTCTTC. Its protein is CATSDSVARSLCNEQFF.

In this sample, this clonotype turned up many times. V is TRBV19 and J is TRBJ2-7, with D perhaps matching TRBD2 (5 bases). Trimming took off 5 bases at V and 4 bases at J, with 15 bases between the two ends. The CDR3 covers 14 residues. CDR1 is LNHDA, CDR2 SQIVND, per germline (reference sequence). The CDR3 nucleotides read TGTGCCAGTAGTCTGACCGGGGATGGGTACGAGCAGTACTTC. Its protein is CASSLTGDGYEQYF. Based on the CDR3 plus reference TRBV19 and TRBJ2-7, the full variable domain is DGGITQSPKYLFRKEGQNVTLSCEQNLNHDAMYWYRQDPGQGLRLIYYSQIVNDFQKGDIAEGYSVSREKKESFPLTVTSAQKNPTAFYLCASSLTGDGYEQYFGPGTRLTVT.

The rearrangement joins TRBV4-3 to TRBJ2-1; 9 bases agree with TRBD2. Germline V CDR1 and CDR2: LGHNA, YSLEER. The CDR3 consists of 16 residues. After removal of 0 bases from V and 6 bases from J, the junction contained 6 bases not matched to a gene. CDR3 sequence (DNA): TGCGCCAGCAGCCAAGATACAGCGGGGGGCCTCAATGAGCAGTTCTTC. This translates into CASSQDTAGGLNEQFF.

Notes on this clonotype: A single base separates this from a much larger clone, so it may be a read error. The chain recombines TRBV7-2 with TRBJ2-3; 9 bases match TRBD2. CDR3 length: 15 amino acids. The germline gives CDR1 SGHTA, CDR2 FQGNSA. As DNA, the CDR3 is TGTGCCAGCAGCTTAGGGACTAGCGTGGGAGATATGCAGTATTTT. This encodes CASSLGTSVGDMQYF.

This clonotype was counted at least ten times. The chain carries TRBV10-3 and TRBJ1-1; possible D gene TRBD1, 5 bases. The CDR3 is made up of 12 amino acids. Germline V gene data show CDR1 as ENHRY and CDR2 as SYGVKD. V lost 4 bases, J lost 3 bases, and 6 bases lay in between. CDR3 sequence (DNA): TGTGCCATCAGTGCCAGGGACACTGAAGCTTTCTTT. Translating it yields CAISARDTEAFF.

The table lists this clonotype with many counts. V is TRBV19 and J is TRBJ2-2, with TRBD2 identical over 7 bases. The CDR3 consists of 15 residues. Germline V gene lookup returns CDR1 LNHDA and CDR2 SQIVND (reference sequence). After removal of 1 base from V and 4 bases from J, the junction contained 3 bases not matched to a gene. The CDR3 spells CASSIGTRGTGELFF. The DNA for the CDR3 is TGTGCCAGTAGTATAGGGACTAGGGGCACCGGGGAGCTGTTTTTT.

Of note for this clonotype: The CDR3 carries no conserved terminal phenylalanine or tryptophan, so it likely arises from a read error. V gene TRBV7-9 combines with J gene TRBJ2-3, with 7 bases matching TRBD2. The CDR3 extends over 16 amino acids. Per germline, CDR1 SEHNR and CDR2 FQNEAQ (reference sequence). Germline trimming cut 1 base from V and 3 bases from J; bases unmatched to any gene: 7. The CDR3 loop is CASSLETAGCTDTQYL. CDR3 nucleotides: TGTGCCAGCAGCTTAGAAACAGCGGGGTGTACAGATACGCAGTATCTT.

The table lists this clonotype with many counts. The rearrangement links TRBV7-9 to TRBJ2-7; 8 bases map to TRBD1. With 5 bases clipped from V and 5 bases from J, the junction kept 11 bases outside the gene matches. In germline, CDR1 is SEHNR, CDR2 FQNEAQ (reference sequence). This CDR3 spans 15 amino acids. CDR3 in amino acids: CASSPAQGAFNEQYF. The CDR3 DNA reads TGTGCCAGCAGCCCAGCCCAGGGGGCTTTTAACGAGCAGTACTTC. The full variable domain, completed using reference TRBV7-9 and TRBJ2-7, is DTGVSQNPRHKITKRGQNVTFRCDPISEHNRLYWYRQTLGQGPEFLTYFQNEAQLEKSRLLSDRFSAERPKGSFSTLEIQRTEQGDSAMYLCASSPAQGAFNEQYFGPGTRLTVT.

Points on this clonotype: Possible read error: a much larger clone is one base away. The genes are TRBV30 and TRBJ2-3, with D maybe TRBD2 (6 bases). The CDR3 totals 14 residues. CDR1 is GTSNPN, CDR2 SVGIG, per germline (reference sequence). In nucleotides, the CDR3 is TGTGCCTGGAGTGCCGGGACTTCCACAGATACGCGGTATTTT. Residues: CAWSAGTSTDTRYF.

This clonotype has at least ten counts. The J gene is TRBJ2-5, the V gene TRBV3-1; possibly TRBD2 for D (5 bases). The V gene lost 0 bases and the J gene lost 5 bases, with 13 bases spanning the gap. This CDR3 has 15 residues. The germline CDR1 and CDR2 sequences are LGHDT and YNNKEL (reference sequence). The CDR3 DNA reads as TGTGCCAGCAGCCAAGATCGTCCTAGCCTGGAGACCCAGTACTTC. It codes for CASSQDRPSLETQYF.

This clonotype has a count of ten or more. This chain uses TRBV20-1 with TRBJ1-1, with 9 bases fitting TRBD1. The CDR3 runs to 15 residues. The junction had 8 bases not matched to a gene; V was cut back by 4 bases and J by 2 bases. Germline-derived CDR1 and CDR2 are DFQATT and SNEGSKA (reference sequence). The CDR3 sequence: CSAKEQGARNTEAFF. CDR3 nucleotides: TGCAGTGCTAAGGAACAGGGGGCGCGAAACACTGAAGCTTTCTTT.

With regard to this clonotype: With a much larger clone just one base away, this may be a read error. The chain joins TRBV10-2 to TRBJ2-2; TRBD1 is a possible D gene (5 bases). CDR3 length equals 14 residues. V was shortened by 8 bases and J by 0 bases, with 10 bases between the two germline ends. Germline CDR1 and CDR2: WSHSY and SAAADI. The CDR3 region is CASGWGSNTGELFF. CDR3 DNA: TGCGCCAGCGGCTGGGGCTCGAACACCGGGGAGCTGTTTTTT.

Ten or more counts support this clonotype. The V call is TRBV13, the J call TRBJ1-5; D is unresolved. Deletions cut 0 bases from V and 7 bases from J, with 10 bases between. Germline lookup yields CDR1 PRHDT and CDR2 FYEKMQ (reference sequence). CDR3 length: 14 amino acids. The CDR3 sequence is CASSLGTAKQPQHF. The CDR3 coding sequence is TGTGCCAGCAGCTTAGGGACTGCTAAACAGCCCCAGCATTTT.

This clonotype was recorded at least ten times. The chain uses TRBV7-2 and TRBJ2-3; 12 nucleotides agree with TRBD2. Trimming removed 7 bases from V and 6 bases from J; junction bases left unmatched: 8. Germline lookup yields CDR1 SGHTA and CDR2 FQGNSA. This CDR3 contains 15 residues. This CDR3 is CASTLAGGRKDTQYF. The CDR3 coding sequence is TGTGCCAGCACCCTAGCGGGGGGGCGAAAGGATACGCAGTATTTT.

This clonotype appeared a few times. A read error is possible here, since a much larger clone lies one base away. This is likely a read error, given that the CDR3 carries no conserved phenylalanine or tryptophan at its end. The chain couples TRBV6-2 or TRBV6-3 to TRBJ2-3; 7 bases map to TRBD2. This CDR3 has 13 amino acids. The V and J ends lost 1 base and 6 bases, in that order; junction bases with no gene match: 1. Germline V gives CDR1 MNHEY, CDR2 SVGEGT. CDR3 loop: CASSYYGRDTQYL. DNA of the CDR3: TGTGCCAGCAGTTACTACGGGAGGGATACGCAGTATCTT.

This clonotype was counted many times. The chain has TRBV23-1 and TRBJ2-2; TRBD2 agrees at 8 bases. TRBV23-1 is classed as an ORF, of uncertain function. V lost 0 bases, J lost 3 bases, and 6 bases stayed unmatched. The CDR3 has 17 residues. In nucleotides, the CDR3 is TGCGCCAGCAGTCAATCGAAGCGGGAGCGGGACACCGGGGAGCTGTTTTTT. The encoded protein is CASSQSKRERDTGELFF.

A remark on this clonotype: Given the absence of the conserved phenylalanine or tryptophan at the CDR3 end, a read error is likely. The limits of the CDR3 on the DNA are not certain, so only TCRdb's listed CDR3 is given. This chain uses TRBV7-9 with TRBJ1-1. The CDR3 is 14 amino acids long, termini counted. Germline values: CDR1 SEHNR, CDR2 FQNEAQ (reference sequence). CDR3 in amino acids: CASSLVAGSTEAFS.

This clonotype was seen many times. This chain links TRBV9 with TRBJ1-6; TRBD1 matches 7 bases. The V and J ends lost 4 bases and 5 bases, in that order; junction bases with no gene match: 3. CDR3 length: 14 residues. Germline CDR1 SGDLS, CDR2 YYNGEE. The DNA for the CDR3 is TGTGCCAGCAGCCCCGGGACAGATAATTCACCCCTCCACTTT. It yields the protein CASSPGTDNSPLHF.

This clonotype was detected many times. The chain couples TRBV7-2 to TRBJ2-3, with D possibly called TRBD1 or TRBD2 (5 bases each). The CDR3 consists of 15 residues. CDR1 and CDR2 from the germline V gene are SGHTA and FQGNSA. V shed 6 bases and J shed 0 bases, with 13 bases lying between them. Here the CDR3 reads CASSVGTTSTDTQYF. CDR3 bases: TGTGCCAGCAGTGTGGGGACGACTAGCACAGATACGCAGTATTTT.

This clonotype was counted a few times. The rearrangement uses TRBV4-1 and TRBJ2-5, with 12 positions matching TRBD2. CDR3 length: 15 residues. Looked up from germline, CDR1 is MGHRA and CDR2 is YSYEKL. Losses at the gene ends were 1 base for V and 7 bases for J; bases not matched to a gene: 4. The CDR3 DNA sequence: TGCGCCAGCAGCCAAGTGGCTAGCGGGGGGGGGACCCAGTACTTC. Its protein is CASSQVASGGGTQYF.

Regarding this clonotype: A much larger clone lies one base from this, so it may be a read error. This rearrangement joins TRBV24-1 to TRBJ2-1; the match to TRBD2 covers 8 bases. The junction had 21 bases not matched to a gene; V was cut back by 4 bases and J by 5 bases. The CDR3 has 20 residues. Germline V gene data show CDR1 as KGHDR and CDR2 as SFDVKD. DNA of the CDR3: TGTGCCACCAGTGAATACAGAACGGTCCCTGAGCGGGAGCCGGACAATGAGCAGTTCTTC. This codes for CATSEYRTVPEREPDNEQFF.

This clonotype occurred many times. V and J are TRBV29-1 and TRBJ2-7; D may be TRBD1 (6 bases). The V and J ends lost 4 bases and 4 bases respectively, with 14 bases between them. CDR3 length: 13 residues. CDR1 SQVTM and CDR2 ANQGSEA come from the germline V gene. The CDR3 nucleotides read TGCAGCGTTGGTGGGGGCAGTACTTACGAGCAGTACTTC. The encoded protein is CSVGGGSTYEQYF.